The TCR beta chain described here comes from a study of CD8 T cells in Susac syndrome. Reverse transcription used about 0.45 to 1 ug RNA and random hexamers. The CDR3 of TCR beta was amplified by immunoSEQ multiplex PCR across 54 Vbeta and 13 Jbeta. TCRdb reprocessed the immunoSEQ multiplex PCR reads via MiXCR and lists one record per CDR3 protein. This sample has hundreds of thousands of distinct CDR3 sequences, with about 96% found just once. Treatment-naive patients with stable or active relapsing-remitting disease served as multiple sclerosis controls. Study-wide results and caveats: The study's TCR sequencing and HLA analysis drew on a certain number of individuals. That number was acknowledged as relatively small.

Worth noting for this clonotype: Its cognate antigen is unknown.

The CDR3 sequence is 13 residues long. In germline, CDR1 is SQVTM, CDR2 ANQGSEA. V lost 4 bases, J lost 4 bases, and 8 bases lay in between. This receptor was obtained from a human donor with multiple sclerosis. This rearrangement joins TRBV29-1 to TRBJ2-6; D is perhaps TRBD1 or TRBD2 (5 bases each). Material: CD4+ T cells from PBMCs. The CDR3 DNA sequence: TGCAGCGTTGGGGGGAGAGGGGCCAACGTCCTGACTTTC. It codes for CSVGGRGANVLTF. Full variable domain (outside the CDR3, taken from reference TRBV29-1 and TRBJ2-6): SAVISQKPSRDICQRGTSLTIQCQVDSQVTMMFWYRQQPGQSLTLIATANQGSEATYESGFVIDKFPISRPNLTFSTLTVSNMSPEDSSIYLCSVGGRGANVLTFGAGSRLTVL.